The clone carrying this TCR beta chain was found once. This CDR3 comprises 14 residues. The V gene end was trimmed by 1 base and the J gene end by 7 bases; junction bases not matched to a gene: 4. Germline values: CDR1 SEHNR, CDR2 FQNEAQ (reference sequence). Some clones are missing from TCRdb's copy, which holds only in-frame ones; the method was immunoSEQ multiplex PCR. The sample has more than 85,000 clones; about 88% are singletons. This sample is drawn from a study of T cell responses to AZD1222 COVID-19 vaccine. This receptor was obtained from an adult in good health. Sequenced here: peripheral blood, sampled on day 0 of AZD1222 vaccination. The rearrangement links TRBV7-9 to TRBJ1-5; 7 bases align to TRBD1. CDR3 loop: CASSLGQGPQPQHF. The CDR3 coding sequence is TGTGCCAGCAGCTTAGGACAGGGTCCCCAGCCCCAGCATTTT.